The 24 T cell receptor beta chains below come from one sample, sequenced in a study of blood T cell repertoires in COVID-19. Generated by immunoSEQ multiplex PCR, the TCRdb table keeps only in-frame clones and is missing some. The table includes under 300,000 clones, 80% to 90% detected once. The sample taken for sequencing was peripheral blood. The receptors stem from a woman aged 30 to 39 with active or convalescent COVID-19.

The chain uses TRBV27 and TRBJ2-2; D might be TRBD2 (7 bases). Per the germline V gene, CDR1 is MNHEY and CDR2 is SMNVEV (reference sequence). Trimming left V 6 bases short and J 7 bases short, with 15 bases between. This CDR3 is built from 14 residues. CDR3 sequence: CASRWRGGHGELFF. CDR3 DNA: TGTGCCAGCAGATGGAGGGGGGGCCACGGGGAGCTGTTTTTT.

This chain connects TRBV5-4 to TRBJ2-2, with a weak D call TRBD1 (7 bases). V dropped 0 bases and J dropped 4 bases, with 13 bases sitting between them. CDR3 length equals 16 residues. Germline CDR1 and CDR2: SGHNT and YYREEE (reference sequence). CDR3 in amino acids: CASSLAGQGGTGELFF. CDR3 in DNA: TGTGCCAGCAGCTTGGCGGGGCAGGGGGGCACCGGGGAGCTGTTTTTT.

This clone was recorded only once. The chain joins TRBV6-5 to TRBJ1-1, with no clear D. The CDR3 runs to 12 residues. In germline, CDR1 is MNHEY, CDR2 SVGAGI. V gave up 7 bases and J gave up 8 bases, with 14 bases separating them. CDR3 coding DNA: TGTGCCAGCACCACCCCTCCCAGGGAAGCTTTCTTT. Its protein is CASTTPPREAFF.

This chain links TRBV19 with TRBJ1-2, with a weak D call TRBD1 (5 bases). The V end lost 4 bases, the J end lost 5 bases, and 14 bases lay between the germline ends. The CDR3 length is 14 residues. Germline CDR1 is LNHDA and CDR2 is SQIVND (reference sequence). CDR3 in amino acids: CASSRGLSLYGYTF. DNA of the CDR3: TGTGCCAGTAGTAGGGGACTGAGTCTGTATGGCTACACCTTC.

CDR3 nucleotides: TGTGCCACCAGTACTAGCGGGGGGGCTCGTGAGCAGTTCTTC. This translates into CATSTSGGAREQFF. The chain joins TRBV24-1 to TRBJ2-1; 13 bases agree with TRBD2. Germline V gene data show CDR1 as KGHDR and CDR2 as SFDVKD. The CDR3 totals 14 residues. The ends lost 6 bases at V and 9 bases at J; junction bases unmatched: 4.

The chain links TRBV5-8 to TRBJ1-2; D not certain. Germline loops: CDR1 SGHTS, CDR2 YDEGEE. This CDR3 spans 14 amino acids. The V end lost 4 bases, the J end lost 4 bases, and 14 bases lay between the germline ends. The CDR3 region is CASSPRWVGYGYTF. The CDR3, as DNA: TGTGCCAGCAGCCCGAGGTGGGTTGGCTATGGCTACACCTTC.

This chain connects TRBV7-9 to TRBJ1-3; TRBD1 is a possible D gene (5 bases). The germline gives CDR1 SEHNR, CDR2 FQNEAQ (reference sequence). The CDR3 length is 16 residues. Deletions cut 2 bases from V and 0 bases from J, with 11 bases between. Written as DNA, the CDR3 is TGTGCCAGCAGCTTACAGGTGACAGACTCTGGAAACACCATATATTTT. Encoded protein: CASSLQVTDSGNTIYF.

The chain has TRBV9 and TRBJ2-5; maybe TRBD2 (7 bases). There are 15 residues in the CDR3. The ends were cut back, 7 bases at V and 5 bases at J, with 21 bases in the middle. Germline V gives CDR1 SGDLS, CDR2 YYNGEE. Written as DNA, the CDR3 is TGTGCCAGCTCCCGAACGGGGGGCTCAGGGGAGACCCAGTACTTC. Encoded protein: CASSRTGGSGETQYF. The full variable domain, rest sourced from reference TRBV9 and TRBJ2-5, is DSGVTQTPKHLITATGQRVTLRCSPRSGDLSVYWYQQSLDQGLQFLIQYYNGEERAKGNILERFSAQQFPDLHSELNLSSLELGDSALYFCASSRTGGSGETQYFGPGTRLLVL.

This chain links TRBV2 with TRBJ2-7; weak D call: TRBD2 (6 bases). Germline-derived CDR1 and CDR2 are SNHLY and FYNNEI. The CDR3 contains 14 residues. Trimming removed 7 bases at V and 2 bases at J, with 15 bases between. CDR3 sequence reads: CASTGDVGTYEQYF. CDR3 nucleotides: TGTGCCAGCACGGGGGATGTAGGGACCTACGAGCAGTACTTC.

The chain couples TRBV28 to TRBJ2-2, with D possibly TRBD2 on 6 matching bases. Germline CDR1 and CDR2: MDHEN and SYDVKM. The CDR3 spans 15 residues. V was clipped by 6 bases and J by 3 bases, with 14 bases between them. The CDR3 DNA reads as TGTGCCAGCAGCTCCTTGGGGGGAGACACCGGGGAGCTGTTTTTT. Its translation is CASSSLGGDTGELFF.

The chain carries TRBV20-1 and TRBJ1-2; D is possibly TRBD1 (6 bases). Germline V gene sequence: CDR1 DFQATT, CDR2 SNEGSKA (reference sequence). This CDR3 contains 11 residues. V was pared by 7 bases and J by 8 bases, with 14 bases between. CDR3 in amino acids: CSGGGWGGYTF. The CDR3 DNA follows: TGCAGTGGAGGGGGTTGGGGAGGCTACACCTTC.

This clone was counted a few times. This chain links TRBV5-1 with TRBJ1-1, with D hard to call. Germline lookup yields CDR1 SGHRS and CDR2 YFSETQ. The CDR3 sequence is 14 residues long. Deletions cut 2 bases from V and 1 base from J, with 9 bases between. The CDR3 spells CASSFDMRNTEAFF. CDR3 DNA sequence: TGCGCCAGCAGCTTCGACATGAGGAACACTGAAGCTTTCTTT.

The chain links TRBV11-2 to TRBJ1-2; D possibly corresponds to TRBD1 (6 bases). Trimming stripped 1 base from V and 3 bases from J, with 12 bases between. CDR1 and CDR2 (germline): SGHAT, FQNNGV. The CDR3 extends over 15 amino acids. The CDR3: CASSLVGALDYGYTF. The DNA for the CDR3 is TGTGCCAGCAGCTTAGTGGGGGCCCTTGACTATGGCTACACCTTC.

This clone showed up just once. The V and J genes are TRBV19 and TRBJ1-5; 7 bases line up with TRBD1. The CDR3 is made up of 16 amino acids. J gave up 3 bases and V 5 bases, and 10 bases lay outside the gene matches. Germline lookup yields CDR1 LNHDA and CDR2 SQIVND (reference sequence). The CDR3 sequence: CASSPRTGKFNQPQHF. CDR3 in DNA: TGTGCCAGTAGTCCTCGGACAGGAAAATTCAATCAGCCCCAGCATTTT.

This chain connects TRBV9 to TRBJ2-3; D is possibly TRBD1 (6 bases). With 4 bases removed from V and 2 bases from J, the gap between germline ends came to 14 bases. In germline, CDR1 is SGDLS, CDR2 YYNGEE. The CDR3 totals 15 residues. The CDR3 is CASSTRTDTTDTQYF. The CDR3 coding sequence is TGTGCCAGCAGCACCAGGACAGACACCACAGATACGCAGTATTTT.

The CDR3 here is CASSQEAGLMGRETQYF. In DNA form, the CDR3 reads TGTGCCAGCAGCCAAGAGGCGGGGCTGATGGGGAGGGAGACCCAGTACTTC. The gene calls are TRBV4-2 and TRBJ2-5, with D possibly TRBD2 on 6 matching bases. CDR1 and CDR2 from the germline V gene are LGHNA and YNFKEQ. V was trimmed by 0 bases and J by 5 bases, leaving 19 bases between them. The CDR3 extends over 17 amino acids.

The chain recombines TRBV20-1 with TRBJ1-1; D unresolved. CDR1 DFQATT and CDR2 SNEGSKA come from the germline V gene (reference sequence). The CDR3 has 11 residues. Deletions cut 0 bases from V and 5 bases from J, with 4 bases between. CDR3 protein: CSARERTEAFF. DNA for the CDR3: TGCAGTGCTAGAGAGAGGACTGAAGCTTTCTTT.

This rearrangement joins TRBV5-6 to TRBJ2-7; perhaps TRBD1 as D (6 bases). The V gene lost 1 base and the J gene lost 5 bases, with 16 bases spanning the gap. Germline V gene data show CDR1 as SGHDT and CDR2 as YYEEEE. The CDR3 extends over 15 amino acids. Here the CDR3 reads CASSLLDRLYNEQYF. The CDR3 bases are TGTGCCAGCAGCTTGTTGGACAGATTGTATAACGAGCAGTACTTC.

CDR3 DNA sequence: TGTGCCAGCAGTGAAGACAGGGGGGAACAAGAGACCCAGTACTTC. Protein: CASSEDRGEQETQYF. This rearrangement joins TRBV2 to TRBJ2-5, with TRBD1 matching 8 bases. Germline trimming cut 1 base from V and 2 bases from J; bases unmatched to any gene: 3. Germline V lookup: CDR1 SNHLY, CDR2 FYNNEI. This CDR3 region has 15 residues.

V is TRBV11-2 and J is TRBJ2-7; D is undetermined. Germline CDR1 SGHAT, CDR2 FQNNGV. V was pared by 0 bases and J by 7 bases, with 7 bases between. The CDR3 has 12 residues. CDR3 nucleotide sequence: TGTGCCAGCAGCTTAGACCGTGTTGAGCAGTACTTC. Translating it yields CASSLDRVEQYF. The variable domain in full, with the rest retrieved from reference TRBV11-2 and TRBJ2-7, is EAGVAQSPRYKIIEKRQSVAFWCNPISGHATLYWYQQILGQGPKLLIQFQNNGVVDDSQLPKDRFSAERLKGVDSTLKIQPAKLEDSAVYLCASSLDRVEQYFGPGTRLTVT.

The V call is TRBV7-2, the J call TRBJ1-6; TRBD1 matches at 10 bases. The CDR3 loop spans 17 amino acids. J gave up 6 bases and V 3 bases, and 8 bases lay outside the gene matches. The germline V gene encodes CDR1 SGHTA and CDR2 FQGNSA. The CDR3 reads CASSFGQGGVGNSPLHF. The DNA of the CDR3 is TGTGCCAGCAGCTTCGGACAGGGGGGGGTAGGTAATTCACCCCTCCACTTT.

V gene TRBV18 combines with J gene TRBJ1-1, with TRBD1 identical over 8 bases. V was pared by 6 bases and J by 0 bases, with 9 bases of the junction left unmatched. This CDR3 is 16 amino acids long. Per the germline V gene, CDR1 is KGHSH and CDR2 is LQKENI. CDR3 loop: CASSQSRDRLNTEAFF. In DNA, the CDR3 is TGTGCCAGCTCTCAAAGCAGGGACAGGCTGAACACTGAAGCTTTCTTT.

The genes are TRBV14 and TRBJ2-1, with 13 bases aligning to TRBD2. Germline values: CDR1 SGHDN, CDR2 FVKESK. J lost 3 bases, V lost 4 bases, and 6 bases had no gene match. CDR3 size: 17 residues. This chain's CDR3 is CASSPGTSGTYYNEQFF. CDR3 nucleotide sequence: TGTGCCAGCAGCCCCGGGACTAGCGGGACCTACTACAATGAGCAGTTCTTC.

The V and J genes are TRBV18 and TRBJ1-1; D is undetermined. The length of the CDR3 is 13 residues. Germline V gene data show CDR1 as KGHSH and CDR2 as LQKENI. Trimming took off 2 bases at V and 6 bases at J, with 10 bases between the two ends. The CDR3, as DNA: TGTGCCAGCTCACCAACCGCGAGGGCTGAAGCTTTCTTT. Its protein is CASSPTARAEAFF.